Below are 29 T cell receptor beta chains sequenced from a single sample in a study of blood T cell repertoires in COVID-19. Produced via immunoSEQ multiplex PCR; TCRdb's table is partial and in-frame only. The table includes some 77,000 clones, 81% detected once. Material: peripheral blood. These receptor sequences come from a woman aged 70-85 years with acute or convalescent COVID-19.

V gene TRBV28 combines with J gene TRBJ1-5, with 7 positions matching TRBD1. Per germline, CDR1 MDHEN and CDR2 SYDVKM. With V trimmed by 6 bases and J by 8 bases, 10 bases remained unmatched. This CDR3 spans 14 amino acids. In DNA, the CDR3 is TGTGCCAGCAGCAAAGACAGGGTAGTTAAGCCCCAGCATTTT. This sequence encodes CASSKDRVVKPQHF.

The V call is TRBV6-5, the J call TRBJ2-3, with 7 bases lining up with TRBD1. The CDR3 spans 14 residues. The germline V gene encodes CDR1 MNHEY and CDR2 SVGAGI. Losses at the gene ends were 4 bases for V and 5 bases for J; bases not matched to a gene: 6. The CDR3, as DNA: TGTGCCAGCAGTTCTAGGGGGCGAGAAGATACGCAGTATTTT. This gives the protein CASSSRGREDTQYF.

V is TRBV9 and J is TRBJ2-5; 7 bases line up with TRBD2. V was clipped by 4 bases and J by 1 base; unmatched bases: 10. The CDR3 length is 16 residues. The germline CDR1 and CDR2 sequences are SGDLS and YYNGEE. The CDR3 DNA sequence: TGTGCCAGCAGCCCCGGTGTAGCGGGTAGCCAAGAGACCCAGTACTTC. Translating gives CASSPGVAGSQETQYF.

J is TRBJ1-5 and V is TRBV18; D remains unclear. The CDR3 is made up of 14 amino acids. V was clipped by 1 base and J by 4 bases, with 8 bases between them. In germline, CDR1 is KGHSH, CDR2 LQKENI. CDR3 in DNA: TGTGCCAGCTCACCACAGGGCGGGAATCAGCCCCAGCATTTT. Protein sequence: CASSPQGGNQPQHF.

The V call is TRBV19, the J call TRBJ1-1; 8 nucleotides agree with TRBD1. CDR1 is LNHDA and CDR2 is SQIVND in the germline V gene (reference sequence). Trimming cost V 6 bases and J 1 base; bases outside gene matches: 13. This CDR3 has 17 residues. The CDR3 sequence is CASRFSRTGKENTEAFF. The CDR3 nucleotides are TGTGCCAGTAGATTCTCCCGGACAGGGAAGGAGAACACTGAAGCTTTCTTT.

The chain has TRBV6-4 and TRBJ1-5, with 9 bases that match TRBD1. This CDR3 contains 14 residues. Germline CDR1 reads MRHNA; CDR2 reads SNTAGT. Losses at the gene ends were 6 bases for V and 2 bases for J; bases not matched to a gene: 2. CDR3 region: CASRDRGCNQPQHF. The DNA for the CDR3 is TGTGCCAGCAGGGACAGGGGTTGCAATCAGCCCCAGCATTTT.

The chain joins TRBV28 to TRBJ2-2; 7 nucleotides agree with TRBD2. CDR1 and CDR2 from the germline V gene are MDHEN and SYDVKM. V shed 5 bases and J 4 bases; nucleotides not matched to a gene: 10. The CDR3 runs 16 residues. CDR3 in amino acids: CASSLIVGLRTGELFF. DNA of the CDR3: TGTGCCAGCAGTCTTATCGTGGGACTACGCACCGGGGAGCTGTTTTTT.

This clone was counted a single time. The chain recombines TRBV4-2 with TRBJ2-3, with 12 bases fitting TRBD2. There are 16 residues in the CDR3. Germline V gene data show CDR1 as LGHNA and CDR2 as YNFKEQ. V dropped 1 base and J dropped 6; count of bases not matched to a gene: 5. The CDR3 protein is CASSQASGRALDTQYF. The CDR3 DNA is TGTGCCAGCAGCCAAGCTAGCGGGAGGGCGTTGGATACGCAGTATTTT.

In nucleotides, the CDR3 is TGTGCCAGCAGACTACAGGGGGGCCGTAGCACAGATACGCAGTATTTT. Its protein is CASRLQGGRSTDTQYF. The chain has TRBV5-4 and TRBJ2-3, with 8 bases fitting TRBD1. Trimming removed 5 bases from V and 0 bases from J; junction bases left unmatched: 8. The germline CDR1 and CDR2 sequences are SGHNT and YYREEE (reference sequence). The CDR3 runs 16 residues.

This chain joins TRBV5-1 and TRBJ2-2; unclear D gene. V was clipped by 0 bases and J by 4 bases, with 4 bases between them. This CDR3 is 13 amino acids long. Germline-derived CDR1 and CDR2 are SGHRS and YFSETQ. The DNA for the CDR3 is TGCGCCAGCAGCTTGGTGAGCACCGGGGAGCTGTTTTTT. Translation gives CASSLVSTGELFF.

This sequence joins TRBV18 and TRBJ2-2, with 8 bases identical to TRBD2. The CDR3 extends over 17 amino acids. The V and J ends lost 3 bases and 1 base, in that order; junction bases with no gene match: 7. CDR1 and CDR2 from the germline V gene are KGHSH and LQKENI. The CDR3 sequence: CASSPGLAWVNTGELFF. The DNA of the CDR3 is TGTGCCAGCTCACCCGGACTAGCATGGGTGAACACCGGGGAGCTGTTTTTT.

The V gene is TRBV9, the J gene TRBJ2-1, with 9 nucleotides matching TRBD2. This CDR3 region has 14 residues. CDR1 and CDR2 (germline): SGDLS, YYNGEE. The ends lost 1 base at V and 6 bases at J; junction bases unmatched: 2. CDR3 sequence reads: CASSVSTSGNEQFF. CDR3 nucleotides: TGTGCCAGCAGCGTATCGACTAGCGGCAATGAGCAGTTCTTC.

The V and J genes are TRBV6-5 and TRBJ1-1, with D possibly TRBD1 on 6 matching bases. Germline CDR1 and CDR2: MNHEY and SVGAGI. Trimming stripped 2 bases from V and 1 base from J, with 8 bases between. The CDR3 extends over 14 amino acids. CDR3 in DNA: TGTGCCAGCAGTTACCCCAGGGGGAACACTGAAGCTTTCTTT. It codes for CASSYPRGNTEAFF.

The rearrangement links TRBV28 to TRBJ2-1; the match to TRBD2 covers 8 bases. Germline lookup yields CDR1 MDHEN and CDR2 SYDVKM. The CDR3 extends over 16 amino acids. Trimming removed 6 bases from V and 9 bases from J; junction bases left unmatched: 16. The CDR3 DNA follows: TGTGCCAGCAGCCGCGCCGGGACTAGTGTGTTTGGTGAGCAGTTCTTC. This translates into CASSRAGTSVFGEQFF.

The gene calls are TRBV5-8 and TRBJ1-6; the D is unclear. The CDR3 loop spans 16 amino acids. Trimming shortened V by 0 bases and J by 6 bases, and 13 bases separated the two germline ends. CDR1 and CDR2 from the germline V gene are SGHTS and YDEGEE. CDR3 in DNA: TGTGCCAGCAGCTTGGCCTCAGGTTTTAGTAATTCACCCCTCCACTTT. Protein: CASSLASGFSNSPLHF.

This clone was seen once. The V call is TRBV5-1, the J call TRBJ1-6; 9 positions agree with TRBD1. CDR3 length: 15 amino acids. V was pared by 0 bases and J by 10 bases, with 5 bases of the junction left unmatched. Germline CDR1 reads SGHRS; CDR2 reads YFSETQ. As DNA, the CDR3 is TGCGCCAGCAGCTTGGGGGGGACAGGGCGATCACCCCTCCACTTT. It translates to CASSLGGTGRSPLHF.

This clone occurred a few times. This chain joins TRBV18 and TRBJ1-1; perhaps TRBD1 as D (6 bases). Between the trimmed V and J ends, which lost 4 bases and 1 base, there was a span of 16 bases. The CDR3 extends over 16 amino acids. Germline CDR1 KGHSH, CDR2 LQKENI. The CDR3 protein is CASSLYRAAENTEAFF. In DNA form, the CDR3 reads TGTGCCAGCTCACTTTACAGGGCCGCGGAGAACACTGAAGCTTTCTTT. The full variable domain, completed using reference TRBV18 and TRBJ1-1, is NAGVMQNPRHLVRRRGQEARLRCSPMKGHSHVYWYRQLPEEGLKFMVYLQKENIIDESGMPKERFSAEFPKEGPSILRIQQVVRGDSAAYFCASSLYRAAENTEAFFGQGTRLTVV.

The CDR3 bases are TGTGCCAGCAGCCCTAAGGACAGGGGAAGGAACATTCAGTACTTC. This translates into CASSPKDRGRNIQYF. V usage is TRBV11-3 and J usage is TRBJ2-4; 9 bases agree with TRBD1. The germline V gene encodes CDR1 SGHNT and CDR2 YENEEA. This CDR3 contains 15 residues. V lost 5 bases to trimming and J lost 7 bases; unmatched junction nucleotides: 9.

The gene calls are TRBV12-3 or TRBV12-4 and TRBJ1-1; D is undetermined. The V end lost 2 bases, the J end lost 1 base, and 5 bases lay between the germline ends. This CDR3 comprises 13 residues. Here the CDR3 reads CASSLTGNTEAFF. The CDR3 region has the DNA TGTGCCAGCAGTTTAACGGGGAACACTGAAGCTTTCTTT.

V gene TRBV29-1 combines with J gene TRBJ2-3; 16 bases match TRBD2. This CDR3 is 19 amino acids long. Trimming at V came to 4 bases and at J to 1 base, leaving 11 bases not matched to a gene. Germline assignment: CDR1 SQVTM and CDR2 ANQGSEA. CDR3 bases: TGCAGCGTTGCGGGACTAGCGGGAGGGCCAACGATGCGCACAGATACGCAGTATTTT. It encodes CSVAGLAGGPTMRTDTQYF.

This clone was recorded once. V and J are TRBV2 and TRBJ2-1; 7 bases fit TRBD2. The CDR3 spans 15 residues. Germline lookup yields CDR1 SNHLY and CDR2 FYNNEI. V shed 3 bases and J 4 bases; nucleotides not matched to a gene: 6. In DNA, the CDR3 is TGTGCCAGCAGTGATTGGACTAGGGGTTACAATGAGCAGTTCTTC. Encoded protein: CASSDWTRGYNEQFF.

The chain uses TRBV18 and TRBJ2-1, with D maybe TRBD1 (6 bases). The CDR3 is 17 residues long. V dropped 3 bases and J dropped 3 bases, with 18 bases sitting between them. From germline, CDR1 is KGHSH and CDR2 LQKENI. The CDR3 spells CASSPKRGGDFYNEQFF. The CDR3 coding sequence is TGTGCCAGCTCACCGAAAAGAGGGGGTGACTTCTACAATGAGCAGTTCTTC.

The chain links TRBV27 to TRBJ1-1; 7 bases match TRBD1. This CDR3 contains 16 residues. V gave up 1 base and J gave up 1 base; unmatched junction bases: 6. Germline CDR1 reads MNHEY; CDR2 reads SMNVEV (reference sequence). The CDR3 here is CASSLLRGQGNTEAFF. The CDR3 coding sequence is TGTGCCAGCAGTTTATTAAGGGGGCAAGGGAACACTGAAGCTTTCTTT.

This chain connects TRBV29-1 to TRBJ1-6, with D perhaps matching TRBD1 (5 bases). The CDR3 runs 12 residues. Germline V gene lookup returns CDR1 SQVTM and CDR2 ANQGSEA. V gave up 8 bases and J gave up 6 bases, with 11 bases separating them. This CDR3 is CSIREGNSPLHF. CDR3 nucleotide sequence: TGCAGCATCAGGGAGGGTAATTCACCCCTCCACTTT.

The chain uses TRBV6-5 and TRBJ2-7; a weak D match, TRBD1 (6 bases). From germline, CDR1 is MNHEY and CDR2 SVGAGI. The CDR3 loop spans 14 amino acids. V lost 7 bases and J 2 bases, leaving 15 bases between the germline ends. The CDR3 is CASITSQGTYEQYF. Written as DNA, the CDR3 is TGTGCCAGCATCACCTCCCAGGGGACCTACGAGCAGTACTTC.

V gene TRBV15 combines with J gene TRBJ1-5; D uncertain. Germline V gene sequence: CDR1 LNHNV, CDR2 YYDKDF (reference sequence). V lost 0 bases and J lost 5, with 17 bases in between. The CDR3 loop spans 17 amino acids. CDR3 region: CATSRDRMVYGDQPQHF. The CDR3 region has the DNA TGTGCCACCAGCAGAGATCGTATGGTTTACGGGGATCAGCCCCAGCATTTT. The full variable domain, in which reference TRBV15 and TRBJ1-5 provide the parts outside the CDR3, is DAMVIQNPRYQVTQFGKPVTLSCSQTLNHNVMYWYQQKSSQAPKLLFHYYDKDFNNEADTPDNFQSRRPNTSFCFLDIRSPGLGDTAMYLCATSRDRMVYGDQPQHFGDGTRLSIL.

The chain has TRBV18 and TRBJ1-6, with a weak D call TRBD1 (6 bases). There are 17 residues in the CDR3. Trimming took 4 bases from V and 7 from J, leaving 20 bases between them. Germline-derived CDR1 and CDR2 are KGHSH and LQKENI. The DNA of the CDR3 is TGTGCCAGCTCACTGCGACCCTCGGACAGACCCAATTCACCCCTCCACTTT. Translated, it gives CASSLRPSDRPNSPLHF.

This clone showed up just a few times. This rearrangement joins TRBV6-1 to TRBJ1-6; no definite D call. V lost 1 base, J lost 5 bases, and 9 bases lay in between. CDR1 and CDR2 from the germline V gene are MNHNS and SASEGT. The CDR3 consists of 15 residues. CDR3 in DNA: TGTGCCAGCAGTGAAGGGGCCGGTGATAATTCACCCCTCCACTTT. It codes for CASSEGAGDNSPLHF.

The rearrangement links TRBV9 to TRBJ1-1; no definite D call. Germline CDR1 and CDR2: SGDLS and YYNGEE. The V and J ends lost 0 bases and 5 bases respectively, with 11 bases between them. This CDR3 has 14 residues. The chain's CDR3 is CASSVGQTGTEAFF. Here the CDR3 DNA reads TGTGCCAGCAGCGTAGGGCAGACGGGAACTGAAGCTTTCTTT. Supplemented by reference TRBV9 and TRBJ1-1, the full variable domain reads DSGVTQTPKHLITATGQRVTLRCSPRSGDLSVYWYQQSLDQGLQFLIQYYNGEERAKGNILERFSAQQFPDLHSELNLSSLELGDSALYFCASSVGQTGTEAFFGQGTRLTVV.